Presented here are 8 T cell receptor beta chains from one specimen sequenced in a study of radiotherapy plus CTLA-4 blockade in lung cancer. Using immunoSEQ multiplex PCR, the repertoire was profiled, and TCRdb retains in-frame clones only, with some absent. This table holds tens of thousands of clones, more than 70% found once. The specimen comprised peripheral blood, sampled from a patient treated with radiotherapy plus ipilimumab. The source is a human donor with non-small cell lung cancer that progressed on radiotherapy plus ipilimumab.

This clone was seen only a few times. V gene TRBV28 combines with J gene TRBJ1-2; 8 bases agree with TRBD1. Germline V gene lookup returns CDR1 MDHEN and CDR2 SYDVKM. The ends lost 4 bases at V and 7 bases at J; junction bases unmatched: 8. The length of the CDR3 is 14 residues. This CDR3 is CASSSDRVGFGYTF. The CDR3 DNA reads TGTGCCAGCAGTTCGGACAGGGTGGGGTTTGGCTACACCTTC.

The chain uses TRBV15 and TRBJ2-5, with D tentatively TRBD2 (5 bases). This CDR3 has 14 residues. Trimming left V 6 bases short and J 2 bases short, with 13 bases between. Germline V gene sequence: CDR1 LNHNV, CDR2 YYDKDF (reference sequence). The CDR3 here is CATSRSRGQETQYF. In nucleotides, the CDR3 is TGTGCCACCAGTAGATCCCGGGGACAAGAGACCCAGTACTTC.

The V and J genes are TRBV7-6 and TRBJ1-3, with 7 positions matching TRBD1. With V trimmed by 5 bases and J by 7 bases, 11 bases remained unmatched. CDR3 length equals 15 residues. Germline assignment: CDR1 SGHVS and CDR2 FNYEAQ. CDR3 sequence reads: CASSLQTGSGNTIYF. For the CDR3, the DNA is TGTGCCAGCAGCCTACAGACAGGGAGTGGGAACACCATATATTTT.

CDR3 amino acids: CASSYGQPGELFF. For the CDR3, the DNA is TGCGCCAGCAGCTATGGACAGCCCGGGGAGCTGTTTTTT. The chain has TRBV5-1 and TRBJ2-2, with TRBD1 as a possible D gene (6 bases). This CDR3 has 13 residues. CDR1 SGHRS and CDR2 YFSETQ come from the germline V gene. Trimming pared 3 bases from V and 6 bases from J, leaving 9 bases between.

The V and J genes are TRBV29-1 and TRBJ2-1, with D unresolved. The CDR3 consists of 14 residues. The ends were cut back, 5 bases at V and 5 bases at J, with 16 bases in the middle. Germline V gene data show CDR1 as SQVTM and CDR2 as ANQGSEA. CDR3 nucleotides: TGCAGCGTTTCCGAGTCTACCGACCACAATGAGCAGTTCTTC. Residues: CSVSESTDHNEQFF.

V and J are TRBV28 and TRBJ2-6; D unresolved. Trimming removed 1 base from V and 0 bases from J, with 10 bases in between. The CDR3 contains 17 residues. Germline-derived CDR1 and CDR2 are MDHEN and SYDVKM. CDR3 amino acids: CASSLSGSVSGANVLTF. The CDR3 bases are TGTGCCAGCAGTTTATCCGGGTCCGTCTCTGGGGCCAACGTCCTGACTTTC.

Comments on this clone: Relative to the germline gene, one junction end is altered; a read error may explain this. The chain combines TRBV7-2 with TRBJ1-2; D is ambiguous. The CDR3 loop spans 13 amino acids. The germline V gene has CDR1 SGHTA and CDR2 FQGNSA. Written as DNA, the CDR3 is TGTGCCAGCAGCTTAGGTGCCTTCTATGGCTGCACCTTC. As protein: CASSLGAFYGCTF.

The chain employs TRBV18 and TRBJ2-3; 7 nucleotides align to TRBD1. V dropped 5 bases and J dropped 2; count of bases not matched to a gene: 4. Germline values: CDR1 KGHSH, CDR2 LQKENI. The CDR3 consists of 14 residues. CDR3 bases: TGTGCCAGCTCATCGACAGGGTCCACAGATACGCAGTATTTT. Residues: CASSSTGSTDTQYF. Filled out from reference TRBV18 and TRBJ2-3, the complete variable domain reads NAGVMQNPRHLVRRRGQEARLRCSPMKGHSHVYWYRQLPEEGLKFMVYLQKENIIDESGMPKERFSAEFPKEGPSILRIQQVVRGDSAAYFCASSSTGSTDTQYFGPGTRLTVL.